The 32 T cell receptor beta chains below all came from one sample that was sequenced in a study of somatic mutations in cytotoxic T cells in rheumatoid arthritis. Sequencing used immunoSEQ multiplex PCR; TCRdb keeps in-frame clones, though not all of them. Of 17,000 or so clones in the sample, 78% were seen once. Material for sequencing was CD8+ T cells sorted from blood. The receptor source for this set is an adult with rheumatoid arthritis.

The V gene is TRBV6-1, the J gene TRBJ1-1; 8 bases align to TRBD1. V lost 4 bases and J lost 2; bases outside the gene matches: 9. Per germline, CDR1 MNHNS and CDR2 SASEGT. This CDR3 region has 16 residues. The CDR3 bases are TGTGCCAGCAGTGGCCTGGGGACAGGACTTAACACTGAAGCTTTCTTT. This translates into CASSGLGTGLNTEAFF.

The genes are TRBV9 and TRBJ2-7; TRBD1 matches 7 bases. CDR3 length: 14 amino acids. Trimming removed 0 bases from V and 2 bases from J; junction bases left unmatched: 2. Germline CDR1 and CDR2: SGDLS and YYNGEE. The CDR3 DNA sequence: TGTGCCAGCAGCGTAGGACAGGGAACCTACGAGCAGTACTTC. Translating it yields CASSVGQGTYEQYF.

The chain recombines TRBV25-1 with TRBJ2-1; 8 bases line up with TRBD1. Germline CDR1 reads MGHDK; CDR2 reads SYGVNS. V dropped 8 bases and J dropped 4; count of bases not matched to a gene: 10. The CDR3 is 15 amino acids. CDR3 in amino acids: CASSFPGQAYNEQFF. CDR3 DNA: TGTGCCAGCTCCTTCCCGGGACAGGCTTACAATGAGCAGTTCTTC.

CDR3 in amino acids: CASSFAPGSTNEKLFF. In nucleotides, the CDR3 is TGTGCCAGCAGCTTCGCACCGGGTTCTACTAATGAAAAACTGTTTTTT. The rearrangement joins TRBV5-5 to TRBJ1-4; no firm D call. Germline loops: CDR1 SGHKS, CDR2 YYEKEE (reference sequence). The CDR3 is 16 residues long. V was pared by 2 bases and J by 2 bases, with 13 bases between.

The rearrangement links TRBV7-9 to TRBJ2-5; 8 bases agree with TRBD1. The V segment lost 8 bases and the J segment 3 bases; nucleotides outside the gene matches: 11. The CDR3 contains 15 residues. CDR1 and CDR2 (germline): SEHNR, FQNEAQ (reference sequence). The CDR3 protein is CASSMRTGIEETQYF. The CDR3 DNA reads TGTGCCAGCTCCATGCGGACAGGGATAGAAGAGACCCAGTACTTC.

The chain links TRBV7-6 to TRBJ2-7, with D maybe TRBD1 (6 bases). V lost 6 bases and J 5 bases, leaving 11 bases between the germline ends. Germline lookup yields CDR1 SGHVS and CDR2 FNYEAQ. CDR3 length: 12 residues. CDR3 region: CASSPQGNEQYF. As DNA, the CDR3 is TGTGCCAGCAGTCCCCAGGGGAACGAGCAGTACTTC.

The genes are TRBV5-1 and TRBJ2-7, with 9 bases aligning to TRBD2. The trim removed 1 base at V and 3 bases at J, leaving 5 bases unmatched. The CDR3 contains 15 residues. Germline CDR1 is SGHRS and CDR2 is YFSETQ. The CDR3 is CASSLRTSADYEQYF. As DNA, the CDR3 is TGCGCCAGCAGCTTGCGGACTAGCGCGGACTACGAGCAGTACTTC.

This clone is categorized as large. The chain employs TRBV7-8 and TRBJ2-7; TRBD2 matches 8 bases. The CDR3 sequence is 16 residues long. CDR1 is SGHVS, CDR2 FQNEAQ, per germline. V was pared by 2 bases and J by 3 bases, with 9 bases of the junction left unmatched. Here the CDR3 DNA reads TGTGCCAGCAGCTTAAATAGCGGGGCTGAGTTCTACGAGCAGTACTTC. Its protein product is CASSLNSGAEFYEQYF.

J is TRBJ2-4 and V is TRBV7-9, with 7 bases identical to TRBD1. This CDR3 has 15 amino acids. V lost 8 bases and J lost 4; bases outside the gene matches: 11. CDR1 is SEHNR and CDR2 is FQNEAQ in the germline V gene (reference sequence). The CDR3 sequence: CASGYKRDSKNIQYF. The CDR3 DNA sequence: TGTGCCAGCGGATACAAGAGGGACAGTAAAAACATTCAGTACTTC.

The chain recombines TRBV10-3 with TRBJ2-7; 9 bases match TRBD2. Germline lookup yields CDR1 ENHRY and CDR2 SYGVKD. There are 16 residues in the CDR3. J was trimmed by 0 bases and V by 3 bases; bases with no gene match: 6. CDR3 nucleotide sequence: TGTGCCATCAGTGATTCTAGCGGGGCGATCTCCTACGAGCAGTACTTC. Its protein product is CAISDSSGAISYEQYF.

In its sample, this clone was seen once. The chain combines TRBV25-1 with TRBJ1-1; D is unclear. CDR3 length: 14 amino acids. The V end lost 2 bases, the J end lost 1 base, and 8 bases lay between the germline ends. Per germline, CDR1 MGHDK and CDR2 SYGVNS. CDR3 protein: CASSERQSNTEAFF. DNA for the CDR3: TGTGCCAGCAGTGAACGGCAGTCGAACACTGAAGCTTTCTTT. Full variable domain (outside the CDR3, taken from reference TRBV25-1 and TRBJ1-1): EADIYQTPRYLVIGTGKKITLECSQTMGHDKMYWYQQDPGMELHLIHYSYGVNSTEKGDLSSESTVSRIRTEHFPLTLESARPSHTSQYLCASSERQSNTEAFFGQGTRLTVV.

The rearrangement links TRBV4-1 to TRBJ2-7; D gene uncertain. Germline lookup yields CDR1 MGHRA and CDR2 YSYEKL. Between the trimmed V and J ends, which lost 1 base and 0 bases, there was a span of 10 bases. The CDR3 is made up of 15 amino acids. CDR3: CASSQVELSSYEQYF. The DNA of the CDR3 is TGCGCCAGCAGCCAAGTGGAACTCAGCTCCTACGAGCAGTACTTC.

CDR3 in amino acids: CASSSTGGGNEQFF. CDR3 coding DNA: TGTGCCAGCAGTTCCACAGGGGGCGGGAATGAGCAGTTCTTC. The chain carries TRBV6-5 and TRBJ2-1; 9 nucleotides align to TRBD1. V gave up 4 bases and J gave up 7 bases; unmatched junction bases: 5. Germline assignment: CDR1 MNHEY and CDR2 SVGAGI. The CDR3 contains 14 residues.

A single count supports this clone. The gene calls are TRBV25-1 and TRBJ1-1, with 7 bases fitting TRBD1. Germline assignment: CDR1 MGHDK and CDR2 SYGVNS. CDR3 length equals 16 residues. The V gene end was trimmed by 0 bases and the J gene end by 7 bases; junction bases not matched to a gene: 11. CDR3 nucleotides: TGTGCCAGCAGTGAATACATAGGGACAGCGGTCGATGAAGCTTTCTTT. This encodes CASSEYIGTAVDEAFF.

This clone was detected only once. The chain carries TRBV7-9 and TRBJ2-3, with no clear D. The CDR3 totals 13 residues. Germline V gene lookup returns CDR1 SEHNR and CDR2 FQNEAQ (reference sequence). With 2 bases removed from V and 0 bases from J, the gap between germline ends came to 3 bases. The CDR3: CASSLPSTDTQYF. Here the CDR3 DNA reads TGTGCCAGCAGCTTACCAAGCACAGATACGCAGTATTTT. The full variable domain, in which reference TRBV7-9 and TRBJ2-3 provide the parts outside the CDR3, is DTGVSQNPRHKITKRGQNVTFRCDPISEHNRLYWYRQTLGQGPEFLTYFQNEAQLEKSRLLSDRFSAERPKGSFSTLEIQRTEQGDSAMYLCASSLPSTDTQYFGPGTRLTVL.

There are a few counts of this clone. This chain connects TRBV6-5 to TRBJ2-7, with 9 nucleotides matching TRBD1. The CDR3 sequence is 14 residues long. The V and J ends lost 5 bases and 4 bases, in that order; junction bases with no gene match: 6. CDR1 is MNHEY and CDR2 is SVGAGI in the germline V gene. CDR3 in amino acids: CASSPGTGKYEQYF. For the CDR3, the DNA is TGTGCCAGCAGTCCCGGGACAGGGAAATACGAGCAGTACTTC.

The V and J genes are TRBV5-1 and TRBJ2-7; D not certain. There are 13 residues in the CDR3. Between the trimmed V and J ends, which lost 1 base and 4 bases, there was a span of 9 bases. The germline gives CDR1 SGHRS, CDR2 YFSETQ. The CDR3 protein is CASSLLSGYEQYF. CDR3 DNA: TGCGCCAGCAGCTTGCTTTCAGGATACGAGCAGTACTTC.

This chain joins TRBV9 and TRBJ2-3; 12 bases align to TRBD2. Per the germline V gene, CDR1 is SGDLS and CDR2 is YYNGEE. The CDR3 has 16 amino acids. With V trimmed by 7 bases and J by 0 bases, 6 bases remained unmatched. The CDR3: CASGMTSGGSTDTQYF. The DNA for the CDR3 is TGTGCCAGCGGGATGACTAGCGGGGGAAGCACAGATACGCAGTATTTT.

The chain links TRBV5-3 to TRBJ1-5; TRBD1 might be the D (5 bases). TRBV5-3 is sorted into the ORF group, with uncertain function. The CDR3 has 12 residues. Trimming cost V 8 bases and J 2 bases, with 8 bases left between them. CDR3 residues: CASGGGNQPQHF. The CDR3 nucleotides are TGTGCCAGCGGGGGTGGCAATCAGCCCCAGCATTTT.

V is TRBV7-9 and J is TRBJ1-1; D remains unclear. This CDR3 region has 13 residues. The germline V gene has CDR1 SEHNR and CDR2 FQNEAQ (reference sequence). V was shortened by 5 bases and J by 1 base, with 8 bases between the two germline ends. The CDR3 nucleotides read TGTGCCAGCAGCCCCACAGCGAACACTGAAGCTTTCTTT. Encoded protein: CASSPTANTEAFF.

The V gene is TRBV27, the J gene TRBJ2-3; possibly TRBD2 for D (7 bases). From germline, CDR1 is MNHEY and CDR2 SMNVEV (reference sequence). The V end lost 0 bases, the J end lost 6 bases, and 19 bases lay between the germline ends. The CDR3 is 17 amino acids. The CDR3 DNA follows: TGTGCCAGCAGTTTATCGACACTCCGGGGGGCAGGGGATACGCAGTATTTT. As protein: CASSLSTLRGAGDTQYF.

CDR3: CASSKSSYNSPLHF. As DNA, the CDR3 is TGTGCCAGCAGCAAGAGCTCCTATAATTCACCCCTCCACTTT. This chain uses TRBV11-3 with TRBJ1-6, with D unresolved. V gave up 5 bases and J gave up 0 bases, with 5 bases separating them. The germline V gene encodes CDR1 SGHNT and CDR2 YENEEA. CDR3 length: 14 amino acids.

This chain uses TRBV7-2 with TRBJ2-5, with TRBD2 as a possible D gene (5 bases). The germline V gene has CDR1 SGHTA and CDR2 FQGNSA. V lost 3 bases and J 5 bases, leaving 7 bases between the germline ends. This CDR3 contains 12 residues. The CDR3 loop reads CASSFTRETQYF. CDR3 in DNA: TGTGCCAGCAGCTTTACTAGGGAGACCCAGTACTTC.

The chain uses TRBV6-1 and TRBJ2-1; D unclear. The CDR3 is 14 amino acids. Germline CDR1 and CDR2: MNHNS and SASEGT. V was trimmed by 0 bases and J by 4 bases, leaving 7 bases between them. The CDR3: CASSEAYSYNEQFF. Written as DNA, the CDR3 is TGTGCCAGCAGTGAAGCATACAGTTACAATGAGCAGTTCTTC.

The chain is built from TRBV5-4 and TRBJ2-5; D may be TRBD1 or TRBD2 (5 bases each). Germline lookup yields CDR1 SGHNT and CDR2 YYREEE (reference sequence). The V end was cut by 5 bases, the J end by 5 bases, with 16 bases between. This CDR3 comprises 14 residues. The CDR3: CASSRGVVEETQYF. The CDR3 DNA is TGTGCCAGCAGTCGAGGGGTCGTGGAGGAGACCCAGTACTTC.

The J gene is TRBJ2-1, the V gene TRBV6-1; TRBD2 matches 7 bases. The germline CDR1 and CDR2 sequences are MNHNS and SASEGT. The J segment lost 6 bases and the V segment lost 6 bases, leaving 11 bases of the junction unmatched. The CDR3 is 15 amino acids. Here the CDR3 DNA reads TGTGCCAGCAGACTTCACCGGGACTACCTCAATGAGCAGTTCTTC. Translation: CASRLHRDYLNEQFF.

This clone was detected only a few times. The chain uses TRBV20-1 and TRBJ1-1; D gene ambiguous. Germline V gene data show CDR1 as DFQATT and CDR2 as SNEGSKA (reference sequence). V was cut by 4 bases and J by 5 bases, with 5 bases left in between. This CDR3 region has 10 residues. CDR3 in amino acids: CSAIRTEAFF. CDR3 sequence (DNA): TGCAGTGCTATCCGGACTGAAGCTTTCTTT.

The rearrangement links TRBV7-9 to TRBJ1-1; maybe TRBD1 (6 bases). Trimming removed 5 bases at V and 1 base at J, with 14 bases between. The CDR3 loop spans 15 amino acids. From germline, CDR1 is SEHNR and CDR2 FQNEAQ (reference sequence). The CDR3 is CASSLRQATNTEAFF. CDR3 DNA: TGTGCCAGCAGCCTTCGACAGGCCACGAACACTGAAGCTTTCTTT. Drawing the rest from reference TRBV7-9 and TRBJ1-1, the complete variable domain is DTGVSQNPRHKITKRGQNVTFRCDPISEHNRLYWYRQTLGQGPEFLTYFQNEAQLEKSRLLSDRFSAERPKGSFSTLEIQRTEQGDSAMYLCASSLRQATNTEAFFGQGTRLTVV.

The rearrangement links TRBV4-1 to TRBJ2-6; D gene ambiguous. Germline V gives CDR1 MGHRA, CDR2 YSYEKL. CDR3 length equals 15 residues. The germline V and J ends were trimmed by 0 bases and 1 base, with 4 bases remaining between them. The CDR3 here is CASSQDPSGANVLTF. The CDR3 DNA follows: TGCGCCAGCAGCCAAGATCCGTCTGGGGCCAACGTCCTGACTTTC.

The chain combines TRBV5-1 with TRBJ2-7; D uncertain. The CDR3 covers 14 residues. Trimming removed 4 bases from V and 2 bases from J, with 13 bases in between. Germline CDR1 SGHRS, CDR2 YFSETQ. The CDR3 DNA reads TGCGCCAGCAGCCCTCAGGATGTAACCTACGAGCAGTACTTC. It encodes CASSPQDVTYEQYF.

V and J are TRBV9 and TRBJ2-7; the match to TRBD1 covers 7 bases. From germline, CDR1 is SGDLS and CDR2 YYNGEE. The ends lost 2 bases at V and 3 bases at J; junction bases unmatched: 2. The CDR3 runs 13 residues. CDR3 sequence: CASSVTGIYEQYF. The CDR3 bases are TGTGCCAGCAGCGTGACAGGGATCTACGAGCAGTACTTC.

This chain uses TRBV9 with TRBJ1-2; 9 bases map to TRBD1. J was trimmed by 2 bases and V by 3 bases; bases with no gene match: 23. There are 21 residues in the CDR3. CDR1 is SGDLS and CDR2 is YYNGEE in the germline V gene. The CDR3 loop reads CASSARVTISGQGHLNYGYTF. The CDR3, as DNA: TGTGCCAGCAGCGCGCGCGTAACTATATCGGGACAGGGCCATTTAAACTATGGCTACACCTTC.